These T cell receptor beta chains were read from a single sample in a study of graft-versus-host responses after intestinal transplantation. The protocol was immunoSEQ multiplex PCR, while the TCRdb copy is restricted to in-frame clones and leaves out a portion. This sample has nearly 100,000 clones, with over 75% found just once. Sequences were derived from PBMCs, sampled roughly 410 days after intestinal transplant. The receptors come from a human patient who received an intestinal transplant, so some T cells may come from the graft donor. The conserved cysteine and the conserved F or W are not part of the CDR3 here. The order of the fields is V gene, J gene, CDR3 protein.

v_call: TRBV10-3; j_call: TRBJ1-1; cdr3_aa: ACMGGGWNTEAF
v_call: TRBV2; j_call: TRBJ2-3; cdr3_aa: ASNGLAGASTDTQY
v_call: TRBV5-4; j_call: TRBJ2-5; cdr3_aa: ASSLGGGGAGETQY
v_call: TRBV7-9; j_call: TRBJ1-1; cdr3_aa: ASSPTGAAIEAF
v_call: TRBV13; j_call: TRBJ1-1; cdr3_aa: ASSLWDRANTEAF
v_call: TRBV7-2; j_call: TRBJ2-1; cdr3_aa: ASSYERGGWNEQF
v_call: TRBV6-6; j_call: TRBJ1-2; cdr3_aa: ASRPGQGGDGYT
v_call: TRBV5-4; j_call: TRBJ2-7; cdr3_aa: ASSTGTAYEQY
v_call: TRBV7-9; j_call: TRBJ1-1; cdr3_aa: ASSLVAGAEAF
v_call: TRBV6-5; j_call: TRBJ1-2; cdr3_aa: ASRRQGHGYT
v_call: TRBV7-5; j_call: TRBJ2-7; cdr3_aa: APRFRFPHEQY